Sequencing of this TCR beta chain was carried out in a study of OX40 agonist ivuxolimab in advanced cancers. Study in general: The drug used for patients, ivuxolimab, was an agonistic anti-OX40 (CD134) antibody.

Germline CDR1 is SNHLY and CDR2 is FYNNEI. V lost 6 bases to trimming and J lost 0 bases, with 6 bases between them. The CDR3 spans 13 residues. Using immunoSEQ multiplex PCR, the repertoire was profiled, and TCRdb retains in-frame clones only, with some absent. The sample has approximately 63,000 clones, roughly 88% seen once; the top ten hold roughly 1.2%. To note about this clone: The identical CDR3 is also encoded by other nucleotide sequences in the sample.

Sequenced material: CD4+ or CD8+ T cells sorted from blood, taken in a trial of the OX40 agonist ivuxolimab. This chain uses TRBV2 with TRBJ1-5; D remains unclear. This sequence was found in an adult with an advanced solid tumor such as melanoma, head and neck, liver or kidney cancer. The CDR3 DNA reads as TGTGCCAGCAGACGGGATAGCAATCAGCCCCAGCATTTT. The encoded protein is CASRRDSNQPQHF.